What follows are 9 T cell receptor beta chains derived from one specimen sequenced in a study of cytomegalovirus exposure and HLA in healthy donors. The PCR employed 60 Vbeta primers together with 13 Jbeta primers. Measured with immunoSEQ multiplex PCR; TCRdb has only the in-frame clones, and not every one. This table has about 140,000 clones, around a tenth appearing once. Sequencing used PBMCs. These receptors were collected from a man aged 45-60 years in good health and CMV-seronegative.

This clone came up a few times. The rearrangement joins TRBV7-9 to TRBJ2-2; 7 bases are shared with TRBD2. Trimming cost V 2 bases and J 6 bases; bases outside gene matches: 6. In germline, CDR1 is SEHNR, CDR2 FQNEAQ (reference sequence). The CDR3 length is 15 residues. This CDR3 is CASSLRLAVAGELFF. The CDR3 nucleotides read TGTGCCAGCAGCTTACGTCTAGCGGTCGCCGGGGAGCTGTTTTTT.

In this sample, this clone turned up a few times. The V and J genes are TRBV5-1 and TRBJ1-2, with D maybe TRBD1 (5 bases). V lost 0 bases, J lost 4 bases, and 13 bases lay in between. The CDR3 covers 15 residues. CDR1 is SGHRS, CDR2 YFSETQ, per germline. CDR3 region: CASSLATRGGYGYTF. The CDR3 nucleotides are TGCGCCAGCAGCTTGGCCACCCGGGGGGGCTATGGCTACACCTTC.

The chain links TRBV6-6 to TRBJ2-5, with 7 bases matching TRBD1. V was pared by 0 bases and J by 1 base, with 2 bases of the junction left unmatched. The CDR3 totals 15 residues. Germline V gene data show CDR1 as MNHNY and CDR2 as SVGAGI (reference sequence). CDR3 DNA sequence: TGTGCCAGCAGTTACTCGGGGACAGTCCAAGAGACCCAGTACTTC. As protein: CASSYSGTVQETQYF.

This clone was found a few times. The CDR3 DNA sequence: TGTGCCAGCAGCTTTGATCCGGTGAACACCGGGGAGCTGTTTTTT. It is translated as CASSFDPVNTGELFF. The chain is built from TRBV5-6 and TRBJ2-2; D gene unclear. Looked up from germline, CDR1 is SGHDT and CDR2 is YYEEEE. V was pared by 2 bases and J by 1 base, with 9 bases between. The CDR3 length is 15 residues.

The gene calls are TRBV6-1 and TRBJ2-1; TRBD2 agrees at 12 bases. The CDR3 sequence is 15 residues long. In germline, CDR1 is MNHNS, CDR2 SASEGT. The junction had 6 bases not matched to a gene; V was cut back by 5 bases and J by 7 bases. The CDR3 DNA reads as TGTGCCAGCAGTTTGACTAGCGGGAGTGGGAATGAGCAGTTCTTC. Translating gives CASSLTSGSGNEQFF.

This clone was picked up a small number of times. J is TRBJ2-5 and V is TRBV11-3; possible D gene TRBD1, 6 bases. From germline, CDR1 is SGHNT and CDR2 YENEEA. This CDR3 has 15 amino acids. Between the trimmed V and J ends, which lost 8 bases and 5 bases, there was a span of 21 bases. The CDR3: CASSPSPRGEETQYF. CDR3 DNA: TGTGCCAGCTCCCCCTCCCCCAGGGGCGAGGAGACCCAGTACTTC.

This clone came up a few times. V gene TRBV6-1 combines with J gene TRBJ2-7; D is perhaps TRBD2 (6 bases). This CDR3 has 16 amino acids. V lost 6 bases and J lost 6, with 24 bases in between. Germline V lookup: CDR1 MNHNS, CDR2 SASEGT. CDR3 loop: CASSEPGRVDPPEQYF. In nucleotides, the CDR3 is TGTGCCAGCAGCGAACCCGGGAGAGTGGACCCGCCCGAGCAGTACTTC.

This clone occurred a few times. The V call is TRBV29-1, the J call TRBJ2-3, with 13 nucleotides matching TRBD2. The CDR3 runs to 13 residues. CDR1 SQVTM and CDR2 ANQGSEA come from the germline V gene. J gave up 10 bases and V 7 bases, and 8 bases lay outside the gene matches. The CDR3 sequence is CSAGTSGNRAQYF. In nucleotides, the CDR3 is TGCAGCGCAGGGACTAGCGGGAATAGGGCGCAGTATTTT.

The chain uses TRBV10-3 and TRBJ1-1; 7 bases fit TRBD1. The junction had 7 bases not matched to a gene; V was cut back by 6 bases and J by 0 bases. CDR1 ENHRY and CDR2 SYGVKD come from the germline V gene. The CDR3 is 15 amino acids. Here the CDR3 DNA reads TGTGCCATCAGGGACCGGGACAGCATGAACACTGAAGCTTTCTTT. As protein: CAIRDRDSMNTEAFF.